This T cell receptor beta chain was identified during a study of blood T cell repertoires in COVID-19. This CDR3 has 16 residues. CDR1 is SGHRS, CDR2 YFSETQ, per germline. The V segment lost 4 bases and the J segment 4 bases; nucleotides outside the gene matches: 8. Sequencing used immunoSEQ multiplex PCR; TCRdb keeps in-frame clones, though not all of them. The sample has 130,000 to 150,000 clones, around four fifths seen once; the top ten hold about 3%. The sequence derives from a woman aged 40 to 50 with active or convalescent COVID-19. The chain couples TRBV5-1 to TRBJ1-6, with 7 bases matching TRBD1. Material: peripheral blood. This CDR3 is CASSTEGDSYNSPLHF. DNA of the CDR3: TGCGCCAGCAGCACGGAGGGGGACAGTTATAATTCACCCCTCCACTTT.